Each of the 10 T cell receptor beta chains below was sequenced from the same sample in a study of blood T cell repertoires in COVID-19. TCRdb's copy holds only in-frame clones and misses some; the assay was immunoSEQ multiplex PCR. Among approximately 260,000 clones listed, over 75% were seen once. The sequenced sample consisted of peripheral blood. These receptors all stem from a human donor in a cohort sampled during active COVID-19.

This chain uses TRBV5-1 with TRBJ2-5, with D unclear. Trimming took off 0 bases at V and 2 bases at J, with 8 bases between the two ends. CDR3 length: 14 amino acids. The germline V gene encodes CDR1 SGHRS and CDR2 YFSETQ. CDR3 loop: CASSLAGPQETQYF. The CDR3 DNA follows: TGCGCCAGCAGCTTGGCGGGTCCGCAAGAGACCCAGTACTTC.

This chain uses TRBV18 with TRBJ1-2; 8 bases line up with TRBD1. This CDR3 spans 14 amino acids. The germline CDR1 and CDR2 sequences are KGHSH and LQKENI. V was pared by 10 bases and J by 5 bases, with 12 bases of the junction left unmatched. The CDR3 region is CATTAGQGYYGYTF. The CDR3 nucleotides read TGTGCCACCACCGCCGGACAGGGTTATTATGGCTACACCTTC. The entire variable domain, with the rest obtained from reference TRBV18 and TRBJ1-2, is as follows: NAGVMQNPRHLVRRRGQEARLRCSPMKGHSHVYWYRQLPEEGLKFMVYLQKENIIDESGMPKERFSAEFPKEGPSILRIQQVVRGDSAAYFCATTAGQGYYGYTFGSGTRLTVV.

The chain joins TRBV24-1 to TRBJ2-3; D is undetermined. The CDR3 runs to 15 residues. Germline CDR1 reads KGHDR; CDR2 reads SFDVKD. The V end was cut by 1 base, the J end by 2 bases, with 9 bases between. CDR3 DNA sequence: TGTGCCACCAGTGATTTCGCGGTGCCCACAGATACGCAGTATTTT. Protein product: CATSDFAVPTDTQYF.

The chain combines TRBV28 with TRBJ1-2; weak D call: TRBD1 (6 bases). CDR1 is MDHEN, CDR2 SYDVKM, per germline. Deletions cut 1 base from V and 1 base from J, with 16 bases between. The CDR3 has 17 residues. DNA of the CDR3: TGTGCCAGCAGTTTATACACCACGGGACACAATAACTATGGCTACACCTTC. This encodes CASSLYTTGHNNYGYTF.

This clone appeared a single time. CDR3: CASRLRDRGGETQYF. The DNA of the CDR3 is TGTGCCAGCAGGTTACGGGACAGGGGAGGAGAGACCCAGTACTTC. The rearrangement links TRBV6-5 to TRBJ2-5, with 10 bases matching TRBD1. Germline-derived CDR1 and CDR2 are MNHEY and SVGAGI. The CDR3 contains 15 residues. The V segment lost 6 bases and the J segment 4 bases; nucleotides outside the gene matches: 8.

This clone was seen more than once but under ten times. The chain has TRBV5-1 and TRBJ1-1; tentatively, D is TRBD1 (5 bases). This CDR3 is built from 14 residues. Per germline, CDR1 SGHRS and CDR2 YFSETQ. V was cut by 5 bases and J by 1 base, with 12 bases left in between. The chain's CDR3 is CASRYGTENTEAFF. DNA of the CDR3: TGCGCCAGCAGATACGGGACTGAGAACACTGAAGCTTTCTTT.

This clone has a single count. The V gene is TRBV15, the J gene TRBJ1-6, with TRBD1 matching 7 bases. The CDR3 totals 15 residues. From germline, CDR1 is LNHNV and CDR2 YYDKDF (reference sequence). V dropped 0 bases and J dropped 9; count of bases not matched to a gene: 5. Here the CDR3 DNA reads TGTGCCACCAGCAGAGACGGGACAGTAGGTTCACCCCTCCACTTT. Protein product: CATSRDGTVGSPLHF.

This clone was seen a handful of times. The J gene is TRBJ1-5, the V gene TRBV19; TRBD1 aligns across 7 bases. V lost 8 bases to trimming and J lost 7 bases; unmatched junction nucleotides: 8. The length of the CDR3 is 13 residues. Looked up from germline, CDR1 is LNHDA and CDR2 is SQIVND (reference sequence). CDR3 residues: CASQDRINQPQHF. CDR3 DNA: TGTGCCAGTCAGGACAGGATCAACCAGCCCCAGCATTTT.

This chain's CDR3 is CASSLRGLRQGGYNEQFF. The CDR3, as DNA: TGTGCCAGCAGCTTACGGGGTTTGCGCCAAGGCGGGTACAATGAGCAGTTCTTC. J is TRBJ2-1 and V is TRBV7-8; maybe TRBD2 (5 bases). Trimming removed 2 bases from V and 4 bases from J, with 21 bases in between. The CDR3 totals 18 residues. CDR1 is SGHVS, CDR2 FQNEAQ, per germline.

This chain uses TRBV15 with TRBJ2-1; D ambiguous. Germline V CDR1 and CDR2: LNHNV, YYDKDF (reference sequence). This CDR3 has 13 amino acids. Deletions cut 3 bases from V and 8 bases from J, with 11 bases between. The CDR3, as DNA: TGTGCCACCAGCAGGACCTGGAGCTATGAGCAGTTCTTC. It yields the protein CATSRTWSYEQFF.